Following are 9 T cell receptor beta chains from one sample sequenced in a study of graft-versus-host responses after intestinal transplantation. Some clones are missing from TCRdb's copy, which holds only in-frame ones; the method was immunoSEQ multiplex PCR. The sample gives around 90,000 clones, around 92% of which show up once; about 0.07% is in the top ten. Their target antigens are unknown. The sequenced sample was unstimulated CD8+ T cells sorted from spleen or lymph node cells, obtained before transplant. These receptors originate from a human donor who was the organ donor for an intestinal transplant.

This sequence joins TRBV6-1 and TRBJ1-2; D is possibly TRBD1 (5 bases). Germline CDR1 and CDR2: MNHNS and SASEGT. Trimming left V 1 base short and J 5 bases short, with 26 bases between. The CDR3 is 19 residues long. CDR3 residues: CASSEGLYWGARGRYGYTF. In nucleotides, the CDR3 is TGTGCCAGCAGTGAAGGGCTGTACTGGGGCGCAAGAGGAAGGTATGGCTACACCTTC.

The chain combines TRBV13 with TRBJ2-3; D is unresolved. The germline gives CDR1 PRHDT, CDR2 FYEKMQ (reference sequence). Trimming pared 2 bases from V and 2 bases from J, leaving 5 bases between. The CDR3 length is 13 residues. CDR3: CASSLFNTDTQYF. The DNA of the CDR3 is TGTGCCAGCAGCTTATTTAACACAGATACGCAGTATTTT.

This clone has a single count. The chain carries TRBV9 and TRBJ2-2; TRBD2 agrees at 10 bases. J lost 4 bases, V lost 3 bases, and 6 bases had no gene match. The CDR3 is 16 residues long. Germline V gives CDR1 SGDLS, CDR2 YYNGEE. CDR3: CASSANLAGGTGELFF. The CDR3 DNA reads TGTGCCAGCAGCGCAAATTTAGCGGGGGGCACCGGGGAGCTGTTTTTT. Full variable domain (outside the CDR3, taken from reference TRBV9 and TRBJ2-2): DSGVTQTPKHLITATGQRVTLRCSPRSGDLSVYWYQQSLDQGLQFLIQYYNGEERAKGNILERFSAQQFPDLHSELNLSSLELGDSALYFCASSANLAGGTGELFFGEGSRLTVL.

The chain carries TRBV11-2 and TRBJ2-7, with 7 bases fitting TRBD2. The CDR3 length is 16 residues. Trimming at V came to 5 bases and at J to 5 bases, leaving 15 bases not matched to a gene. Germline lookup yields CDR1 SGHAT and CDR2 FQNNGV. CDR3 protein: CASSAPNRDYVHEQYF. CDR3 sequence (DNA): TGTGCCAGCAGCGCACCAAATCGGGACTACGTCCACGAGCAGTACTTC.

The chain combines TRBV15 with TRBJ1-3; the D is unclear. Germline lookup yields CDR1 LNHNV and CDR2 YYDKDF (reference sequence). The CDR3 is 16 amino acids. V was clipped by 1 base and J by 4 bases, with 14 bases between them. CDR3 amino acids: CATSRAGRMLGNTIYF. The CDR3 DNA reads as TGTGCCACCAGCAGAGCGGGGAGGATGTTAGGAAACACCATATATTTT.

The chain has TRBV27 and TRBJ2-7; 13 positions agree with TRBD2. V was pared by 6 bases and J by 4 bases, with 9 bases of the junction left unmatched. Germline CDR1 MNHEY, CDR2 SMNVEV (reference sequence). The CDR3 length is 16 residues. The DNA of the CDR3 is TGTGCCAGCAGCCAAGATGGACTAGCGGGAGCTTACGAGCAGTACTTC. This encodes CASSQDGLAGAYEQYF.

The chain has TRBV28 and TRBJ2-5, with 9 bases fitting TRBD2. In germline, CDR1 is MDHEN, CDR2 SYDVKM. The CDR3 sequence is 20 residues long. V lost 5 bases to trimming and J lost 5 bases; unmatched junction nucleotides: 24. CDR3 sequence: CASSKSLSGAGGPRMETQYF. The CDR3 DNA follows: TGTGCCAGCAGTAAGTCGTTAAGTGGGGCGGGAGGGCCCCGGATGGAGACCCAGTACTTC.

The rearrangement uses TRBV5-8 and TRBJ2-1; TRBD2 aligns across 8 bases. The length of the CDR3 is 16 residues. The J segment lost 4 bases and the V segment lost 1 base, leaving 7 bases of the junction unmatched. The germline V gene encodes CDR1 SGHTS and CDR2 YDEGEE. CDR3 sequence (DNA): TGTGCCAGCAGCTTGCGACTAGCGTTCCCTTACAATGAGCAGTTCTTC. Encoded protein: CASSLRLAFPYNEQFF. Combining the CDR3 with reference TRBV5-8 and TRBJ2-1 gives the whole variable domain EAGVTQSPTHLIKTRGQQATLRCSPISGHTSVYWYQQALGLGLQFLLWYDEGEERNRGNFPPRFSGRQFPNYSSELNVNALELEDSALYLCASSLRLAFPYNEQFFGPGTRLTVL.

This chain connects TRBV27 to TRBJ2-3; the D is unclear. The germline CDR1 and CDR2 sequences are MNHEY and SMNVEV (reference sequence). V was shortened by 4 bases and J by 3 bases, with 8 bases between the two germline ends. This CDR3 region has 13 residues. The CDR3: CASSSFTTDTQYF. The CDR3 DNA reads as TGTGCCAGCAGTTCTTTTACAACAGATACGCAGTATTTT.